In this sample, the clone carrying this TCR beta chain turned up a few times. The antigen is undetermined. TCR beta library input comprised about 1.8 micrograms of genomic DNA from cryopreserved PBMCs. TCRdb's copy holds only in-frame clones and misses some; the assay was immunoSEQ multiplex PCR. The sample consists of tens of thousands of clones, over 60% of them appearing once. The data were obtained in a study of cytotoxic CD8 clonotypes in ibrutinib-treated CLL. Study at large: On average, around 100,000 productive rearrangements and a few hundred thousand productive templates per sample. Study-wide results and limits: Few clonotypes were public, and these shrank or held steady under treatment.

Germline V lookup: CDR1 MNHNS, CDR2 SASEGT. V gave up 4 bases and J gave up 0 bases; unmatched junction bases: 3. The length of the CDR3 is 16 residues. The material sequenced was PBMCs, taken after 12 months of ibrutinib treatment. This TCR came from a human donor with chronic lymphocytic leukemia. The chain is built from TRBV6-1 and TRBJ2-2; TRBD1 agrees at 9 bases. This chain's CDR3 is CASSARTGANTGELFF. CDR3 in DNA: TGTGCCAGCAGTGCCCGGACAGGGGCGAACACCGGGGAGCTGTTTTTT.